One and the same sample provided the 29 T cell receptor beta chains below, sequenced in a study of shared clonotypes between healthy human individuals. The method was immunoSEQ multiplex PCR; TCRdb's version includes in-frame clones alone and lacks a portion of them. The sample records approximately 530,000 clones, about 96% being singletons. The sample consisted of naive CD4+ T cells sorted from blood. Subset denoted: CD45RA+ positively selected. These receptors were taken from a woman aged 25 to 39 in good health.

V and J are TRBV11-2 and TRBJ2-2; D unclear. From germline, CDR1 is SGHAT and CDR2 FQNNGV. Trimming pared 5 bases from V and 7 bases from J, leaving 8 bases between. The CDR3 has 12 amino acids. The DNA for the CDR3 is TGTGCCAGCAGCCAACCTGTCGGGGAGCTGTTTTTT. It yields the protein CASSQPVGELFF.

Notes on this clone: At one end the junction does not follow the germline gene, possibly because of a read error. The V gene is TRBV5-1, the J gene TRBJ1-3, with D possibly matching TRBD1 (5 bases). Germline-derived CDR1 and CDR2 are SGHRS and YFSETQ. This CDR3 spans 13 amino acids. This CDR3 reads CASSLIGTKDFHF. The CDR3, as DNA: TGCGCCAGCAGCTTGATCGGGACCAAGGACTTCCATTTT. The complete variable domain, with remaining parts taken from reference TRBV5-1 and TRBJ1-3, reads KAGVTQTPRYLIKTRGQQVTLSCSPISGHRSVSWYQQTPGQGLQFLFEYFSETQRNKGNFPGRFSGRQFSNSRSEMNVSTLELGDSALYLCASSLIGTKDFHFGEGSWLTVV.

For the CDR3, the DNA is TGTGCCAGCAGTTTATCGGGGACTAGCGGGGCCTACGAGCAGTACTTC. Translating it yields CASSLSGTSGAYEQYF. V gene TRBV28 combines with J gene TRBJ2-7; TRBD2 matches 13 bases. With 1 base clipped from V and 2 bases from J, the junction kept 2 bases outside the gene matches. Germline lookup yields CDR1 MDHEN and CDR2 SYDVKM. This CDR3 contains 16 residues.

The chain employs TRBV28 and TRBJ2-2; 14 bases map to TRBD2. The CDR3 extends over 19 amino acids. Germline lookup yields CDR1 MDHEN and CDR2 SYDVKM. V was pared by 7 bases and J by 7 bases, with 17 bases of the junction left unmatched. The chain's CDR3 is CASTGTSGRGKIVIGELFF. The CDR3 DNA sequence: TGTGCCAGCACCGGGACTAGCGGGAGAGGAAAGATTGTAATCGGGGAGCTGTTTTTT.

The table lists this clone with a few counts. This CDR3 reads CAWRGTGGTTEAFF. The CDR3 DNA reads TGTGCCTGGAGGGGGACAGGGGGAACCACTGAAGCTTTCTTT. V is TRBV30 and J is TRBJ1-1; 11 bases are a match to TRBD1. Germline loops: CDR1 GTSNPN, CDR2 SVGIG (reference sequence). The CDR3 extends over 14 amino acids. V lost 3 bases to trimming and J lost 4 bases; unmatched junction nucleotides: 4.

This rearrangement joins TRBV5-4 to TRBJ2-1; the match to TRBD2 covers 14 bases. Germline loops: CDR1 SGHNT, CDR2 YYREEE (reference sequence). With 5 bases clipped from V and 1 base from J, the junction kept 11 bases outside the gene matches. CDR3 length equals 19 residues. CDR3 sequence reads: CASSRGGLAGEVSYNEQFF. CDR3 coding DNA: TGTGCCAGCAGTCGAGGGGGACTAGCGGGAGAAGTGTCCTACAATGAGCAGTTCTTC.

The chain recombines TRBV27 with TRBJ2-3, with TRBD1 identical over 9 bases. Germline assignment: CDR1 MNHEY and CDR2 SMNVEV (reference sequence). V lost 10 bases and J lost 3; bases outside the gene matches: 8. This CDR3 has 14 amino acids. The CDR3 coding sequence is TGTGCCAACGAGTGGGGACAGGGTACAGATACGCAGTATTTT. As protein: CANEWGQGTDTQYF.

The chain uses TRBV7-6 and TRBJ1-1, with TRBD1 as a possible D gene (6 bases). V gave up 5 bases and J gave up 1 base, with 14 bases separating them. Germline assignment: CDR1 SGHVS and CDR2 FNYEAQ. The length of the CDR3 is 15 residues. This CDR3 reads CASSRQEGGNTEAFF. The CDR3 nucleotides read TGTGCCAGCAGCCGACAGGAGGGTGGGAACACTGAAGCTTTCTTT.

This chain connects TRBV4-2 to TRBJ1-2; 7 bases map to TRBD1. V was pared by 5 bases and J by 0 bases, with 6 bases of the junction left unmatched. Germline V CDR1 and CDR2: LGHNA, YNFKEQ. The CDR3 sequence is 15 residues long. CDR3 nucleotide sequence: TGTGCCAGCAGCTTTGACAGGGCAGCTAACTATGGCTACACCTTC. This sequence encodes CASSFDRAANYGYTF.

This chain links TRBV28 with TRBJ2-7; D is unclear. The V gene's germline CDR1 is MDHEN and CDR2 SYDVKM. V gave up 3 bases and J gave up 2 bases, with 14 bases separating them. The CDR3 is 15 residues long. CDR3 in DNA: TGTGCCAGCAGTTTGGTTACGGCGCCTGCCTACGAGCAGTACTTC. It yields the protein CASSLVTAPAYEQYF.

The chain couples TRBV5-1 to TRBJ2-2, with D perhaps given as TRBD1 or TRBD2 (5 bases each). CDR1 and CDR2 from the germline V gene are SGHRS and YFSETQ. The germline V and J ends were trimmed by 0 bases and 0 bases, with 12 bases remaining between them. The CDR3 covers 17 residues. The CDR3 here is CASSLARDHANTGELFF. DNA of the CDR3: TGCGCCAGCAGCTTGGCCCGGGACCACGCGAACACCGGGGAGCTGTTTTTT.

The V gene is TRBV6-5, the J gene TRBJ2-7; D is possibly TRBD1 or TRBD2 (6 bases each). Germline V lookup: CDR1 MNHEY, CDR2 SVGAGI. The V end was cut by 0 bases, the J end by 1 base, with 10 bases between. This CDR3 is built from 15 residues. CDR3: CASSYSGGLSYEQYF. In nucleotides, the CDR3 is TGTGCCAGCAGTTACTCGGGGGGCCTTTCCTACGAGCAGTACTTC.

CDR3 DNA: TGTGCCAGCAAAGGGAGACTAGAGGAAAAGACCCAGTACTTC. Its protein is CASKGRLEEKTQYF. The V call is TRBV6-6, the J call TRBJ2-5; weak D call: TRBD2 (6 bases). Per the germline V gene, CDR1 is MNHNY and CDR2 is SVGAGI (reference sequence). V was pared by 7 bases and J by 6 bases, with 18 bases between. The CDR3 totals 14 residues.

Details on this clone: Other DNA sequences of this sample code for an identical CDR3. CDR3 loop: CAISGGGSSYNEQFF. The CDR3 DNA follows: TGTGCCATCAGTGGGGGCGGGAGCTCCTACAATGAGCAGTTCTTC. This rearrangement joins TRBV10-3 to TRBJ2-1; 7 bases line up with TRBD2. The CDR3 has 15 amino acids. V lost 4 bases and J lost 0; bases outside the gene matches: 3. Germline lookup yields CDR1 ENHRY and CDR2 SYGVKD.

This chain links TRBV6-1 with TRBJ2-3; possibly TRBD2 for D (5 bases). The length of the CDR3 is 14 residues. Germline V gene lookup returns CDR1 MNHNS and CDR2 SASEGT. V gave up 4 bases and J gave up 3 bases, with 11 bases separating them. The CDR3 here is CASSGGGPTDTQYF. CDR3 nucleotide sequence: TGTGCCAGCAGTGGCGGCGGGCCTACAGATACGCAGTATTTT.

V is TRBV7-3 and J is TRBJ2-7; D unresolved. The germline V gene encodes CDR1 SGHTA and CDR2 FQGTGA. V lost 1 base and J 9 bases, leaving 19 bases between the germline ends. The CDR3 totals 15 residues. The CDR3 sequence is CASSLSGPQISVQYF. In DNA, the CDR3 is TGTGCCAGCAGCTTAAGCGGCCCACAGATTTCCGTGCAGTACTTC. Using reference TRBV7-3 and TRBJ2-7 for the parts outside the CDR3, the full variable domain is GAGVSQTPSNKVTEKGKYVELRCDPISGHTALYWYRQSLGQGPEFLIYFQGTGAADDSGLPNDRFFAVRPEGSVSTLKIQRTERGDSAVYLCASSLSGPQISVQYFGPGTRLTVT.

This sequence joins TRBV27 and TRBJ2-3, with D unresolved. CDR3 length: 14 residues. V was pared by 7 bases and J by 6 bases, with 17 bases between. From germline, CDR1 is MNHEY and CDR2 SMNVEV (reference sequence). In DNA form, the CDR3 reads TGTGCCAGCACCCGATCGACTTGGTCGGATACGCAGTATTTT. Encoded protein: CASTRSTWSDTQYF.

V is TRBV5-8 and J is TRBJ2-1; possibly TRBD1 for D (6 bases). Germline CDR1 SGHTS, CDR2 YDEGEE. V lost 4 bases, J lost 1 base, and 12 bases lay in between. The CDR3 sequence is 15 residues long. This chain's CDR3 is CASSQGTVSYNEQFF. DNA of the CDR3: TGTGCCAGCAGCCAGGGGACGGTATCCTACAATGAGCAGTTCTTC.

The chain links TRBV28 to TRBJ1-3, with 8 bases matching TRBD1. The germline gives CDR1 MDHEN, CDR2 SYDVKM. Losses at the gene ends were 5 bases for V and 0 bases for J; bases not matched to a gene: 3. The CDR3 length is 15 residues. This chain's CDR3 is CASSMTGDSGNTIYF. The CDR3, as DNA: TGTGCCAGCAGTATGACAGGGGACTCTGGAAACACCATATATTTT.

The chain links TRBV27 to TRBJ2-2; 15 positions agree with TRBD2. This CDR3 spans 18 amino acids. Trimming took 8 bases from V and 5 from J; bases not matched to a gene: 12. Germline V gene data show CDR1 as MNHEY and CDR2 as SMNVEV (reference sequence). The chain's CDR3 is CASGKGLAGGPRTGELFF. The DNA of the CDR3 is TGTGCCAGCGGAAAGGGACTAGCGGGAGGACCGCGAACCGGGGAGCTGTTTTTT.

This chain uses TRBV28 with TRBJ2-7; 9 bases match TRBD2. Germline assignment: CDR1 MDHEN and CDR2 SYDVKM. J gave up 7 bases and V 4 bases, and 11 bases lay outside the gene matches. There are 15 residues in the CDR3. The CDR3 DNA follows: TGTGCCAGCAGTTCCGGTGGTAGCGGGAGTAGAGAGCAGTACTTC. This sequence encodes CASSSGGSGSREQYF.

The CDR3 coding sequence is TGTGCCAGCAGGCCACAGGGGGCCAGCGGCTACACCTTC. It codes for CASRPQGASGYTF. The chain carries TRBV28 and TRBJ1-2, with 9 bases identical to TRBD1. V gave up 6 bases and J gave up 8 bases; unmatched junction bases: 7. The CDR3 spans 13 residues. From germline, CDR1 is MDHEN and CDR2 SYDVKM.

This clone showed up just once. CDR3 amino acids: CASSLGSGLTGNTIYF. The CDR3 bases are TGTGCCAGCAGTTTAGGATCGGGTTTAACTGGAAACACCATATATTTT. The rearrangement links TRBV28 to TRBJ1-3; D is undetermined. V dropped 2 bases and J dropped 2 bases, with 13 bases sitting between them. The CDR3 has 16 amino acids. CDR1 and CDR2 from the germline V gene are MDHEN and SYDVKM.

The chain joins TRBV28 to TRBJ2-1; 10 nucleotides align to TRBD2. The CDR3 totals 16 residues. CDR1 and CDR2 from the germline V gene are MDHEN and SYDVKM. Unmatched junction bases numbered 9, after V lost 6 bases and J lost 4 bases. The CDR3 DNA is TGTGCCAGCAGCCCACCCCAAGCGGGGGGGTACAATGAGCAGTTCTTC. It yields the protein CASSPPQAGGYNEQFF.

The CDR3 reads CASSFGVDRTVGELFF. The CDR3 DNA sequence: TGTGCCAGCAGCTTCGGTGTAGACAGGACGGTCGGGGAGCTGTTTTTT. This chain connects TRBV7-4 to TRBJ2-2; maybe TRBD1 (6 bases). The germline V and J ends were trimmed by 3 bases and 7 bases, with 18 bases remaining between them. Germline V CDR1 and CDR2: SGHVT, SQSDAQ. The CDR3 is made up of 16 amino acids.

The V call is TRBV28, the J call TRBJ2-2, with 7 bases aligning to TRBD2. Germline lookup yields CDR1 MDHEN and CDR2 SYDVKM. V lost 0 bases to trimming and J lost 1 base; unmatched junction nucleotides: 2. This CDR3 spans 16 amino acids. The CDR3 region is CASSLWASGNTGELFF. CDR3 DNA: TGTGCCAGCAGTTTATGGGCTAGCGGGAACACCGGGGAGCTGTTTTTT.

V is TRBV7-9 and J is TRBJ2-7, with D perhaps matching TRBD1 or TRBD2 (6 bases each). V was pared by 0 bases and J by 2 bases, with 11 bases between. Germline CDR1 is SEHNR and CDR2 is FQNEAQ (reference sequence). The CDR3 runs 15 residues. The CDR3 DNA reads as TGTGCCAGCAGCTTAGCTTCGGGGGCCCCCTACGAGCAGTACTTC. This gives the protein CASSLASGAPYEQYF.

A word on this clone: Other DNA sequences from this sample encode an identical CDR3 as well. The gene calls are TRBV28 and TRBJ2-7, with 7 bases fitting TRBD1. With 2 bases clipped from V and 4 bases from J, the junction kept 5 bases outside the gene matches. Germline values: CDR1 MDHEN, CDR2 SYDVKM. CDR3 length: 14 residues. In DNA, the CDR3 is TGTGCCAGCAGTTTACCGGGACAGATTTACGAGCAGTACTTC. Its protein product is CASSLPGQIYEQYF.

The chain uses TRBV2 and TRBJ1-1; D not certain. Germline V lookup: CDR1 SNHLY, CDR2 FYNNEI. This CDR3 contains 14 residues. Trimming cost V 6 bases and J 5 bases, with 16 bases left between them. The CDR3 coding sequence is TGTGCCAGCAGCGAGGACTCGGTTGATACTGAAGCTTTCTTT. Translated, it gives CASSEDSVDTEAFF.